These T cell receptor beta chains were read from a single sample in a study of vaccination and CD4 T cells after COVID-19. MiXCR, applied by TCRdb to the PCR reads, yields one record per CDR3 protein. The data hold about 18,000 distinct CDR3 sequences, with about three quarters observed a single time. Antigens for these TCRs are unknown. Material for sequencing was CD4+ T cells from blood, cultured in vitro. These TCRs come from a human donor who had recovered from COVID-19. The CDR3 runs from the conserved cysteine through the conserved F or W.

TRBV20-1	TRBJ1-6	CSARDQEGSSYNSPLHF
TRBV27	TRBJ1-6	CASSLSQRGPSPLHF
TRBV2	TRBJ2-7	CASSQSLGPLGEQYF
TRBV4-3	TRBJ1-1	CASSQDFTGTEAFF
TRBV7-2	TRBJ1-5	CASSFVGGLGKDGNQPQHF
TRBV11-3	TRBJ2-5	CASSYIWTSQETQYF
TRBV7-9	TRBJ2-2	CASSPGQGGTGELFF
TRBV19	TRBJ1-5	CASSIPPRPQHF
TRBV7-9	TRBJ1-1	CASSRPLSGTEAFF
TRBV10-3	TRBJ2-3	CATGLAADTQYF
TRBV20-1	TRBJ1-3	CSAPGQGGNTIYF
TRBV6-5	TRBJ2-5	CASSYSGREYQETQYF
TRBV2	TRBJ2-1	CASSPPGHNYNEQFF
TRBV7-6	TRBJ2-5	CASSPTGGGETQYF
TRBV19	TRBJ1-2	CASRSGNYGYTF
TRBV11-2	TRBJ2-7	CASSFVGMGYGEQYF
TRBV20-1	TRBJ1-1	CSARGGDTEAFF
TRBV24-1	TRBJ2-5	CATSDPGTSGSRGETQYF
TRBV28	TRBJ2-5	CATTTNKETQYF
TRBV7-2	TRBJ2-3	CASSARTVSTDTQYF
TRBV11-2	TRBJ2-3	CASSFGGTSTDTQYF
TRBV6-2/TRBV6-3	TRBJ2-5	CASGQGVTQYF
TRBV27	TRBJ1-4	CASSPRGLNEKLFF
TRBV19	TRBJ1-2	CASSSLQGDTYYGYTF
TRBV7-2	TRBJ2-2	CASSSSRVHAGELFF
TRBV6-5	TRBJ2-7	CASSYSGTSLDEQYF
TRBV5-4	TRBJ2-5	CASSHPSAETQYF
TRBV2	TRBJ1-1	CASSEGGTGKSEAFF
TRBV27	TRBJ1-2	CASSGGQVDRYTF
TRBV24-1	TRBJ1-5	CATSDPRQERYSNQPQHF
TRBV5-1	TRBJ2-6	CASSWGPGGSGANVLTF
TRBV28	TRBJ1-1	CASTHHGTGGIYTEAFF
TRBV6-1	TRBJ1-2	CASSPGQGFYGYTF
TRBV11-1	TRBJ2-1	CASTASGTPSYNEQFF
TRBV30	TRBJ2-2	CAWFPGNSAGTGELFF
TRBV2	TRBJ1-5	CASSETGGANQPQHF
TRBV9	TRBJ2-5	CASSPQTETQYF
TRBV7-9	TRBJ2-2	CASSSLMGNTGELFF
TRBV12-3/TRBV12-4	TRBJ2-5	CASRRGQGVGETQYF
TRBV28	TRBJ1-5	CADSPGQGPYQPQHF
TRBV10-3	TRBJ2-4	CAISETGGSKNIQYF